Given below is one T cell receptor beta chain in context. Which antigen it targets is not known. Base qualities are not provided; no much larger clone lies one nucleotide away. Based on the germline V gene, the CDR1 and CDR2 sequences are MGHRA and YSYEKL. There are 14 amino acids in the CDR3, from cysteine to phenylalanine inclusive. Only the CDR3 part of the read is kept: 42 bases, read in frame from the first base. V lost 0 bases and J lost 11 bases; the stretch between them is 11 bases long. The immunoSEQ Assay, a bias-controlled multiplex PCR, was used to amplify TCRbeta CDR3 regions from genomic DNA. The authors' analysis ran thus. Nucleated cell counts per sample were estimated from amplification of reference gene primers within the assay. Sequence reads were collapsed and filtered to measure the absolute abundance of every unique TCRbeta CDR3 rearrangement. For each sample, productive Simpson clonality was calculated by taking the square root of Simpson's diversity index across productive rearrangements. As stored in TCRdb, this immuneACCESS dataset retains in-frame rearrangements with V and J assigned. A fraction of the clones does not appear; measured against another copy, unresolved V genes explain less than half of the discrepancy, and the remainder lacks a known reason. Clone size and the V and J calls come from that table; the DNA yielded D and trimming. Counted in this sample were around 400,000 clones; roughly 86% of them appeared once. Of the sample, approximately 2.4% is held by the ten largest clones.

This record belongs to a study of blood T cell repertoires in COVID-19 (dated by TCRdb to 2018 to 2021). Notes on the research overall: The collaborator samples originated in the United States, Italy and Spain and spanned the acute and convalescent phases of COVID-19. The material from the prospective study consisted of cDNA or gDNA derived from T cells, B-cell-depleted T cells, or PBMCs. The dataset comprised deeply sampled blood TCRbeta repertoires from subjects exposed to, actively infected with, or recovered from COVID-19. The repertoires were released in a freely available public database intended as a resource for research on the immune response to SARS-CoV-2. Samples came from the ongoing ImmuneRACE study (first 160 participants) plus 1,254 subjects from 6 global collaborators. A de-identified subject ID, COVID-19 status, age in years and sex were almost always included in the sample metadata. Where available, HLA class I and class II types were obtained from metadata supplied by the sample provider rather than from assay-based typing.

Study-level results and caveats: Clinical and demographic metadata were provided uncurated, with the amount varying by source and participant.

At one collaborating source in Seattle, patients were enrolled during active infection and were followed longitudinally through the course of disease. Whole blood was collected in K2EDTA tubes by collaborating institutions according to the institutions' own protocols. For TCRbeta analysis, collaborators shipped samples in one of three forms: frozen whole blood, isolated PBMCs, or DNA extracted from either of those sample types. This sequence uses TRBV4-1 and TRBJ1-6; no D gene is confidently identified. Input material: peripheral blood. The sequence was collected from a woman aged 60-75 years with COVID-19, enrolled during active disease. In nucleotide form, the sequence is TGCGCCAGCAGCCAAGACTACGGGAATCCACCCCTCCACTTT. This codes for CASSQDYGNPPLHF.